This TCR beta chain was observed in a study of blood T cell repertoires in COVID-19. Background on the study: Acute and convalescent COVID-19 specimens originated in the United States, Italy and Spain. From T cells, B-cell-depleted T cells, or PBMCs came the material, which was cDNA or gDNA.

This CDR3 is 16 amino acids long. The authors' processing: The authors estimated nucleated cell counts from reference gene primer amplification. Clones were read by immunoSEQ multiplex PCR, and TCRdb kept only the in-frame ones, dropping some. V and J calls and clone size follow that table, whereas D and trimming were derived from the DNA. The sample yields some 350,000 clones, under 95% seen once. This sequence was found in a woman under 30 who had recovered from COVID-19. The chain recombines TRBV21-1 with TRBJ1-5; the DNA was not used to check the table's D call, TRBD1. TRBV21-1 is flagged as a pseudogene. What was sequenced was peripheral blood. CDR3 in DNA: TGTGCCAGCACCGGGACAGGGGGTAGGAGCAATCAGCCCCAGCATTTT. Residues: CASTGTGGRSNQPQHF.